This entry concerns a single TCR beta chain. This clonotype was recorded many times. What antigen it recognizes has not been identified. There are no base qualities to consult, and no much larger clone falls within one base. The entry originates in a study of patients and donors after allogeneic stem cell transplantation (dated by TCRdb to the early 2020s). Receptors were amplified or captured by RT-PCR. TCRdb shows the sequencer as NextSeq 550. TCRdb took the public reads, trimmed them with fastp at Q25, ran MiXCR for clone calling and kept in-frame beta chains. Rows with a matching CDR3 protein are joined into one entry that keeps the most common DNA and genes. The sample table records about a million distinct CDR3 sequences; around 17% of these occur just once. 6% of the sample is held by the ten biggest clonotypes. Relative to germline, V is 2 bases shorter and J is 4 bases shorter, with 13 bases between their ends. The CDR1 and CDR2 encoded by the germline V gene are MNHEY and SVGAGI. Counted from cysteine to phenylalanine, this CDR3 has 15 amino acids. Just the 45-base CDR3 DNA is kept, in frame starting at base 1.

Sample: blood, either unsorted or a sorted T cell fraction (not recorded which). The chain was built from TRBV6-5 and TRBJ2-3; the D gene is possibly TRBD1, with 6 bases matching. The clonotype comes from a human donor who was either an allogeneic HSCT recipient or a stem cell or donor lymphocyte infusion donor (not recorded which). It is not recorded whose cells these are; they may come from a transplant donor. This receptor has the CDR3 CASSYQAGGPDTQYF. The nucleotide sequence is given as TGTGCCAGCAGTTACCAGGCTGGGGGCCCAGATACGCAGTATTTT.